A selection of T cell receptor beta chains follows, all from one sample in a study of cytomegalovirus exposure and HLA in healthy donors. Using immunoSEQ multiplex PCR, the repertoire was profiled, and TCRdb retains in-frame clones only, with some absent. This table has about 100,000 clones, just under 75% appearing once. Specimen: PBMCs. These receptors were obtained from a man in his fifties in good health and CMV-seropositive. Both conserved end residues are part of each CDR3. A D gene is named only where the DNA matches it firmly. Where a row states a size, it is once, few, many or the class of an expanded clone; other rows omit it.

D: .; V: TRBV4-1; J: TRBJ1-2; size: .; DNA: TGCGCCAGCAGCCCGGGGTCCAGGACAGCTAACTATGGCTACACCTTC; CDR3: CASSPGSRTANYGYTF
D: TRBD2; V: TRBV11-2; J: TRBJ2-3; size: .; DNA: TGTGCCAGCAGCTTAATAGCGGGGGCCGTAGATACGCAGTATTTT; CDR3: CASSLIAGAVDTQYF
D: .; V: TRBV7-2; J: TRBJ1-2; size: once; DNA: TGTGCCAGCACTCCACCACAGGGCTACTACGGCTACACCTTC; CDR3: CASTPPQGYYGYTF
D: .; V: TRBV6-1; J: TRBJ1-4; size: .; DNA: TGTGCCAGCAGTGAACGACAGTGGGGTGAAAAACTGTTTTTT; CDR3: CASSERQWGEKLFF
D: .; V: TRBV7-2; J: TRBJ1-2; size: .; DNA: TGTGCCAGCAGCTTAGCGTTGGCGGCTTATGGCTACACCTTC; CDR3: CASSLALAAYGYTF
D: .; V: TRBV12-5; J: TRBJ2-5; size: .; DNA: TGTGCTAGTGGTTTGGGACAGGGAGGAGAGACCCAGTACTTC; CDR3: CASGLGQGGETQYF
D: .; V: TRBV5-1; J: TRBJ2-1; size: .; DNA: TGCGCCAGCAGCTTGAGCTTCCTGCCCGGTGAGCAGTTCTTC; CDR3: CASSLSFLPGEQFF
D: .; V: TRBV5-4; J: TRBJ1-2; size: .; DNA: TGTGCCAGCAGTCGGGGACGGGGGACCTCTCATTCTAACTATGGCTACACCTTC; CDR3: CASSRGRGTSHSNYGYTF
D: .; V: TRBV13; J: TRBJ2-1; size: .; DNA: TGTGCCAGCAGCTCCCCTCAGGGGGGATTCGATGAGCAGTTCTTC; CDR3: CASSSPQGGFDEQFF
D: .; V: TRBV27; J: TRBJ2-1; size: .; DNA: TGTGCCAGCAGTTTATGGGCCCGCTACAACTCCTACAATGAGCAGTTCTTC; CDR3: CASSLWARYNSYNEQFF
D: .; V: TRBV4-1; J: TRBJ1-1; size: .; DNA: TGCGCCAGCAGCCAAGGGATGCTCCAGGGGAGTTATGGGACAGCTTTCTTT; CDR3: CASSQGMLQGSYGTAFF
D: TRBD1; V: TRBV19; J: TRBJ1-1; size: few; DNA: TGTGCCAGTAGACTAGACAGGGGGAATCGAGCTTTCTTT; CDR3: CASRLDRGNRAFF
D: TRBD2; V: TRBV7-2; J: TRBJ2-1; size: .; DNA: TGTGCCAGCAGGGGGCTAGCGGGGTACAATGAGCAGTTCTTC; CDR3: CASRGLAGYNEQFF
D: TRBD2; V: TRBV5-1; J: TRBJ2-1; size: .; DNA: TGCGCCAGTAACGGACTAGCGGGGGTGAATGAGCAGTTCTTC; CDR3: CASNGLAGVNEQFF
D: TRBD1; V: TRBV6-1; J: TRBJ2-7; size: .; DNA: TGTGCCAGCAGTGAGCTGCCAGGGGGTGAGTACGAGCAGTACTTC; CDR3: CASSELPGGEYEQYF
D: .; V: TRBV5-1; J: TRBJ1-3; size: .; DNA: TGCGCCAGCAGCACCGAGGGGGGGATTGCGGGAAACACCATATATTTT; CDR3: CASSTEGGIAGNTIYF
D: .; V: TRBV21-1; J: TRBJ2-2; size: .; DNA: TGTGCCAGCAGCAAAGATTGGGAAGCGGCGAACACCGGGGAGCTGTTTTTT; CDR3: CASSKDWEAANTGELFF
D: .; V: TRBV25-1; J: TRBJ2-3; size: few; DNA: TGTGCCAGCAGTAGACAGGCCTCTGGCACAGATACGCAGTATTTT; CDR3: CASSRQASGTDTQYF
D: TRBD2; V: TRBV7-2; J: TRBJ2-2; size: few; DNA: TGTGCCAGCAGCTTCAGCGGGAGTACCGGGGAGCTGTTTTTT; CDR3: CASSFSGSTGELFF
D: TRBD2; V: TRBV13; J: TRBJ2-7; size: .; DNA: TGTGCCAGCAGCCCACCATTGGAAGGGACTAGCTCTTACGAGCAGTACTTC; CDR3: CASSPPLEGTSSYEQYF
D: .; V: TRBV9; J: TRBJ2-1; size: .; DNA: TGTGCCAGCAGCGTAGGGACTGGAAATCACAATGAGCAGTTCTTC; CDR3: CASSVGTGNHNEQFF
D: TRBD1; V: TRBV11-3; J: TRBJ2-1; size: .; DNA: TGTGCCAGCAGCAAGACAGGGACCAATGAGCAGTTCTTC; CDR3: CASSKTGTNEQFF
D: .; V: TRBV4-1; J: TRBJ1-1; size: .; DNA: TGCGCCAGCAGCCAAGCGCTCGGGGGTGCGGACACTGAAGCTTTCTTT; CDR3: CASSQALGGADTEAFF
D: TRBD1; V: TRBV12-5; J: TRBJ2-2; size: few; DNA: TGTGCTAGTGGACAGGGGGGCGGGGAGCTGTTTTTT; CDR3: CASGQGGGELFF
D: .; V: TRBV15; J: TRBJ2-1; size: .; DNA: TGTGCCACCAGCAGAGACGAGCCAAGCTCCTACAATGAGCAGTTCTTC; CDR3: CATSRDEPSSYNEQFF
D: .; V: TRBV5-1; J: TRBJ1-1; size: .; DNA: TGCGCCAGCAGCCTGGGCGGGGTCCTTTTTATGAACACTGAAGCTTTCTTT; CDR3: CASSLGGVLFMNTEAFF
D: TRBD2; V: TRBV5-1; J: TRBJ2-5; size: .; DNA: TGCGCCAGCAGCTTCGGTGGAGCGGGAGGGTCGGGGGAGACCCAGTACTTC; CDR3: CASSFGGAGGSGETQYF
D: .; V: TRBV7-6; J: TRBJ2-5; size: few; DNA: TGTGCCAGCAGCTGGGGAGGGGGGCCTCAAGAGACCCAGTACTTC; CDR3: CASSWGGGPQETQYF
D: .; V: TRBV29-1; J: TRBJ2-7; size: .; DNA: TGCAGCGTTGACTGGGGGGACTCCTACGAGCAGTACTTC; CDR3: CSVDWGDSYEQYF
D: TRBD2; V: TRBV19; J: TRBJ2-1; size: .; DNA: TGTGCCAGTAGTATAGAGAGGGGGGGCGGGGGGTTATTAGACGGGTCCTACAATGAGCAGTTCTTC; CDR3: CASSIERGGGGLLDGSYNEQFF
D: .; V: TRBV6-1; J: TRBJ2-3; size: once; DNA: TGTGCCAGCAGTGAAGCTGGGGCGGCAGATACGCAGTATTTT; CDR3: CASSEAGAADTQYF
D: TRBD1; V: TRBV10-3; J: TRBJ1-2; size: .; DNA: TGTGCCATCGATCCAGGACAGGGTTCTAACTATGGCTACACCTTC; CDR3: CAIDPGQGSNYGYTF
D: .; V: TRBV6-5; J: TRBJ1-2; size: .; DNA: TGTGCCAGTGCCGGGGGGCAGAGGGGCTACACCTTC; CDR3: CASAGGQRGYTF
D: .; V: TRBV27; J: TRBJ1-1; size: .; DNA: TGTGCCAGCAGCCCTCTCGAGGCAACGGACACTGAAGCTTTCTTT; CDR3: CASSPLEATDTEAFF
D: TRBD2; V: TRBV4-2; J: TRBJ2-3; size: .; DNA: TGTGCCAGCAGCCAAGATTCTAGGGGGGCTAGCGGGGATTTCGGGGATACGCAGTATTTT; CDR3: CASSQDSRGASGDFGDTQYF
D: .; V: TRBV15; J: TRBJ1-1; size: once; DNA: TGTGCCACCAGCAGAGGACACAATGGAGGCACTGAAGCTTTCTTT; CDR3: CATSRGHNGGTEAFF
D: .; V: TRBV2; J: TRBJ1-3; size: .; DNA: TGTGCCAGCAGTGTACAGGGAAGTGGAAACACCATATATTTT; CDR3: CASSVQGSGNTIYF
D: TRBD1; V: TRBV30; J: TRBJ2-1; size: .; DNA: TGTGCCTTCCTAGGACAGGCCTACAATGAGCAGTTCTTC; CDR3: CAFLGQAYNEQFF
D: .; V: TRBV2; J: TRBJ1-5; size: .; DNA: TGTGCCAGCAGTGCGTCAGTTCAGCCCCAGCATTTT; CDR3: CASSASVQPQHF
D: .; V: TRBV6-6; J: TRBJ1-1; size: .; DNA: TGTGCCAGCAGTTACTCGAAGGGCAGGGATGAAGATGAAGCTTTCTTT; CDR3: CASSYSKGRDEDEAFF
D: .; V: TRBV5-1; J: TRBJ2-3; size: .; DNA: TGCGCCAGCAGCTTGGGCAGGGATAGGCAGTATTTT; CDR3: CASSLGRDRQYF
D: TRBD1; V: TRBV11-1; J: TRBJ1-3; size: .; DNA: TGTGCCAGCAGCGCCTCTTGGGACAGCCACTCTGGAAACACCATATATTTT; CDR3: CASSASWDSHSGNTIYF
D: .; V: TRBV15; J: TRBJ1-2; size: .; DNA: TGTGCCACCAGCCCCGACAGAGCTAACTATGGCTACACCTTC; CDR3: CATSPDRANYGYTF
D: TRBD1; V: TRBV7-3; J: TRBJ2-7; size: .; DNA: TGTGCCAGCAGCCCCGGGACAGGGCCCTACGAGCAGTACTTC; CDR3: CASSPGTGPYEQYF
D: .; V: TRBV6-5; J: TRBJ2-5; size: .; DNA: TGTGCCAGCAGTTACGCCGGGGGTCCCCGGACCCAGTACTTC; CDR3: CASSYAGGPRTQYF
D: .; V: TRBV6-1; J: TRBJ1-1; size: few; DNA: TGTGCCAGCAAAGCGGGCATATTGAACACTGAAGCTTTCTTT; CDR3: CASKAGILNTEAFF
D: TRBD1; V: TRBV7-2; J: TRBJ1-5; size: .; DNA: TGTGCCAGCAGCCCGGGGACAGGGGGAGTCAATCAGCCCCAGCATTTT; CDR3: CASSPGTGGVNQPQHF
D: .; V: TRBV30; J: TRBJ2-2; size: .; DNA: TGTGCCTGGAGTGTTCAGCGAGGCGGGGAGCTGTTTTTT; CDR3: CAWSVQRGGELFF